In this sample, the clone carrying this T cell receptor beta chain turned up many times. Its antigen is as yet unknown. TCR beta CDR3 region amplification was performed from RNA transcripts. The study used the HTBI primer set for a first-round RT-PCR of the TCR CDR3. TCRdb re-called the multiplex PCR reads with MiXCR, one entry per CDR3 protein. Here the sample spans about 560,000 distinct CDR3 sequences, 14% being singletons. Between the trimmed V and J ends, which lost 5 bases and 2 bases, there was a span of 9 bases. From germline, CDR1 is SGHTA and CDR2 FQGNSA. CDR3 length equals 13 residues. Lactation, pregnancy, other autoimmune disease or uncontrolled infection led to exclusion of patients. This sample stems from a study of T cells in Graves' hyperthyroidism and ophthalmopathy. Overall study results and limits: Blood shared most expanded thyroid clonotypes above 0.001.

The TCR originated in a woman aged 40 to 50 with Graves' hyperthyroidism. The rearrangement joins TRBV7-2 to TRBJ2-5; no clear D gene. Sequencing input: blood. The CDR3 bases are TGTGCCAGCAGCCAACGGTTACAAGAGACCCAGTACTTC. This translates into CASSQRLQETQYF. Full variable domain (rest looked up from reference TRBV7-2 and TRBJ2-5): GAGVSQSPSNKVTEKGKDVELRCDPISGHTALYWYRQSLGQGLEFLIYFQGNSAPDKSGLPSDRFSAERTGGSVSTLTIQRTQQEDSAVYLCASSQRLQETQYFGPGTRLLVL.